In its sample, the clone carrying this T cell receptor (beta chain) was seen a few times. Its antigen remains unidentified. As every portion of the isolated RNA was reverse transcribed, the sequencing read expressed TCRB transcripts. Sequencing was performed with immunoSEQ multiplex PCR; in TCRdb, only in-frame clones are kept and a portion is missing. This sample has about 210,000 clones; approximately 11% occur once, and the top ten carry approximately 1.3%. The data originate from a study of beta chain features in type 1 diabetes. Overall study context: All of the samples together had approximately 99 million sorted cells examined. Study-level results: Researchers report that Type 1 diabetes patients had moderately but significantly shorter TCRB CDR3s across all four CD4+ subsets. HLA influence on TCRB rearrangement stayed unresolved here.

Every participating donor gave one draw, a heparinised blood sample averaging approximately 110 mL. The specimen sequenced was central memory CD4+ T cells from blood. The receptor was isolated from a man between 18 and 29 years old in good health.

The CDR3: CAWSGASGDYNEQFF. The CDR3 nucleotides are TGTGCCTGGAGTGGAGCTAGCGGGGATTACAATGAGCAGTTCTTC. The J gene is TRBJ2-1, the V gene TRBV30; 9 bases align to TRBD2. V dropped 1 base and J dropped 4; count of bases not matched to a gene: 5. The CDR3 has 15 residues. CDR1 is GTSNPN, CDR2 SVGIG, per germline (reference sequence).